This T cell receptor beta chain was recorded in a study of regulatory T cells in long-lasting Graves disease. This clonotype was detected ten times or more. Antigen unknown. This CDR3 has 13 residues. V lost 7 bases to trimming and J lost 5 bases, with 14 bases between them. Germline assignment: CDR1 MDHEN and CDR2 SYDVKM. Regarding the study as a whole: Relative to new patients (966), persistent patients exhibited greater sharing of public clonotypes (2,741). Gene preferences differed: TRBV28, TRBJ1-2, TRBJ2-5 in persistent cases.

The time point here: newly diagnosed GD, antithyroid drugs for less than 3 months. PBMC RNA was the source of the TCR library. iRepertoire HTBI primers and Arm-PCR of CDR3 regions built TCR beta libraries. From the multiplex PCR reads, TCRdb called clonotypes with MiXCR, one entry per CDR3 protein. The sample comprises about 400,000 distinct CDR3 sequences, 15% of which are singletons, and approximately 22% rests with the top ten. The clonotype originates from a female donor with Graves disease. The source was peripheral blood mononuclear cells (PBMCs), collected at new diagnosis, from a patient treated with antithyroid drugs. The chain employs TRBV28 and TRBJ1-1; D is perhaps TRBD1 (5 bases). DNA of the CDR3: TGTGCCAGCACCCCCAGGCGGGGGACTGAAGCTTTCTTT. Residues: CASTPRRGTEAFF. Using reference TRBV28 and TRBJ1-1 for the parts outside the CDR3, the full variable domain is DVKVTQSSRYLVKRTGEKVFLECVQDMDHENMFWYRQDPGLGLRLIYFSYDVKMKEKGDIPEGYSVSREKKERFSLILESASTNQTSMYLCASTPRRGTEAFFGQGTRLTVV.